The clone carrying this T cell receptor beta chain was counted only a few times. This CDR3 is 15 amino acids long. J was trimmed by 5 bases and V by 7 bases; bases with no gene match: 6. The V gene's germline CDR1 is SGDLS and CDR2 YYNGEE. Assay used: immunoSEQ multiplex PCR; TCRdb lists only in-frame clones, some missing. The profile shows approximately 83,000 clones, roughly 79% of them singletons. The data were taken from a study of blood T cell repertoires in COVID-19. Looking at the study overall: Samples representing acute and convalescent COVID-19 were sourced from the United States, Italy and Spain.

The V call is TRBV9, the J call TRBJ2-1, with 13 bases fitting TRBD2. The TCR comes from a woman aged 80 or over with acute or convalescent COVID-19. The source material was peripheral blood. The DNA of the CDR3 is TGTGCCAGCGGAGGACTAGCGGGAGTCCACAATGAGCAGTTCTTC. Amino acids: CASGGLAGVHNEQFF. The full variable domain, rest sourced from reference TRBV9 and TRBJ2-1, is DSGVTQTPKHLITATGQRVTLRCSPRSGDLSVYWYQQSLDQGLQFLIQYYNGEERAKGNILERFSAQQFPDLHSELNLSSLELGDSALYFCASGGLAGVHNEQFFGPGTRLTVL.